The 27 T cell receptor beta chains listed next were all sequenced from one sample in a study of CD8+ T cells in alopecia areata. A panel of CD4, CD8alpha, NKG2D, NKG2ACE and other markers served to sort pooled cutaneous lymph node cells. Isolated RNA was reverse transcribed into cDNA used as the sequencing template. Profiled with immunoSEQ multiplex PCR; TCRdb holds only in-frame clones, not every one. This sample carries 200,000 to 300,000 clones, none of them present only once. What was sequenced was CD4+ T cells sorted from a lymph node. These receptors were collected from a C3H/HeJ mouse with alopecia areata. The MHC haplotype of the strain is H2-k.

Of note for this clone: Genes and germline are mouse. Coverage ceases 4 residues before the CDR3 finishes, and the germline J gene fills in the end. This chain connects TRBV1 to TRBJ2-7; TRBD2 aligns across 7 bases. Germline CDR1 reads NSQYPW; CDR2 reads LRSPGD (reference sequence). The CDR3 runs to 14 residues. The CDR3 DNA, read in part, is TGCACCTGCAGTGCAGGGGGGGGGATATAT. The encoded protein is CTCSAGGGIY. The whole CDR3 is CTCSAGGGIYEQYF.

This clone was seen more than once but under ten times. The genes are named according to mouse. The CDR3 end is not reached by the read, which stops 4 residues before it; the germline J gene fills it in. The rearrangement uses TRBV13-1 and TRBJ1-1, with a tentative D call TRBD1 (5 bases). V lost 1 base and J lost 0, with 10 bases in between. Per the germline V gene, CDR1 is NSHNY and CDR2 is SYGAGN. This CDR3 region has 15 residues. The CDR3 spells CASSDWGVANTEVFF. The part of the CDR3 DNA that was read is TGTGCCAGCAGTGATTGGGGGGTTGCAAACACA.

About this clone itself: The listed genes are named as in mouse. The CDR3 is cut off 4 residues early in the read; its end comes from the germline J gene. J is TRBJ1-2 and V is TRBV1; TRBD1 agrees at 7 bases. This CDR3 contains 15 residues. Germline assignment: CDR1 NSQYPW and CDR2 LRSPGD (reference sequence). J lost 2 bases, V lost 2 bases, and 5 bases had no gene match. The sequenced part of the CDR3 DNA is TGCACCTGCAGTGCACGTTCGGGACAGAACTCC. This codes for CTCSARSGQNS. The whole CDR3 sequence reads CTCSARSGQNSDYTF.

As regards this clone: Gene names and germline refer to mouse. With the read ending 4 residues before the CDR3 end, the germline J gene is used to fill in that end. The V and J genes are TRBV1 and TRBJ2-1; maybe TRBD1 (7 bases). CDR3 length: 15 residues. V was pared by 4 bases and J by 1 base, with 11 bases between. Germline CDR1 and CDR2: NSQYPW and LRSPGD (reference sequence). Partial CDR3 DNA: TGCACCTGCAGTGGGCCAGGGGGGAACTATGCT. Protein product: CTCSGPGGNYA. The whole CDR3 protein is CTCSGPGGNYAEQFF.

This clone occurred a few times. Genes here carry mouse names. The read ends 4 residues shy of where the CDR3 ends; the end is completed using the germline J gene. This chain joins TRBV5 and TRBJ2-3, with D possibly matching TRBD1 (6 bases). The CDR3 spans 15 residues. V was cut by 2 bases and J by 0 bases, with 9 bases left in between. Germline V gives CDR1 LGHNA, CDR2 YNLKQL (reference sequence). The CDR3 sequence: CASSQSRGSAETLYF. Incomplete CDR3 DNA: TGTGCCAGCAGCCAATCCAGGGGAAGTGCAGAA.

In regard to this clone: Gene names are mouse gene names. The CDR3 end falls 4 residues outside the read, so it is completed with the germline J gene. The V gene is TRBV19, the J gene TRBJ2-3; TRBD1 matches 10 bases. The V and J ends lost 3 bases and 3 bases, in that order; junction bases with no gene match: 4. The CDR3 runs 15 residues. Germline loops: CDR1 FNHDT, CDR2 SITEND (reference sequence). This CDR3 is CASSTTGQGAETLYF. CDR3 bases read: TGTGCCAGCAGTACGACGGGACAGGGGGCAGAA.

A word on this clone: Mouse germline and gene names are used. The CDR3 end lies 3 residues beyond the end of the read and is filled in from the germline J gene. The chain recombines TRBV29 with TRBJ1-6; 11 bases are shared with TRBD1. TRBJ1-6 is placed among ORFs of uncertain function. The CDR3 extends over 15 amino acids. Per the germline V gene, CDR1 is MSHET and CDR2 is SYDVDS. Trimming removed 8 bases from V and 6 bases from J; junction bases left unmatched: 6. CDR3 DNA (partial): TGTGCTAGCCCAGGACAGGGGGCATCTAATTCGCCC. This translates into CASPGQGASNSP. The complete CDR3 protein is CASPGQGASNSPLYF.

Regarding this clone: Here the gene names and germline are mouse. The read ends 4 residues early relative to the CDR3; the germline J gene fills the gap. This chain joins TRBV13-1 and TRBJ2-3; 9 bases line up with TRBD1. The CDR3 runs 17 residues. The V gene's germline CDR1 is NSHNY and CDR2 SYGAGN. V trimming: 0 bases; J trimming: 1 base; junction bases outside the gene matches: 6. Here the CDR3 reads CASSDADRGEGAETLYF. Incomplete CDR3 DNA: TGTGCCAGCAGTGATGCTGACAGGGGGGAGGGTGCAGAA.

In this sample, this clone turned up a few times. Gene labels here are mouse ones. With the read ending 4 residues before the CDR3 end, the germline J gene is used to fill in that end. V is TRBV1 and J is TRBJ1-1, with D perhaps TRBD1 (6 bases). This CDR3 contains 15 residues. CDR1 and CDR2 (germline): NSQYPW, LRSPGD (reference sequence). The CDR3 loop is CTCSAGWGGAGEVFF. The sequenced CDR3 bases are TGCACCTGCAGTGCAGGTTGGGGGGGCGCGGGA.

To note about this clone: Mouse germline and gene names are used. The missing CDR3 end, 4 residues past where the read stops, is filled in from the germline J gene. The J gene is TRBJ2-2, the V gene TRBV31; 10 nucleotides match TRBD2. The CDR3 loop spans 14 amino acids. The V gene's germline CDR1 is GKSSPN and CDR2 SITVG. With 7 bases clipped from V and 2 bases from J, the junction kept 4 bases outside the gene matches. The DNA read from the CDR3 is TGTGCCTTCCCGACTGGGGGGAACACCGGG. This codes for CAFPTGGNTG. The entire CDR3 protein reads CAFPTGGNTGQLYF.

In its sample, this clone was seen a few times. Gene names and germline refer to mouse. The sequence runs out 4 residues before the end of the CDR3; the remainder is reconstructed from the germline J gene. The chain links TRBV1 to TRBJ1-1, with 10 bases lining up with TRBD1. Germline V CDR1 and CDR2: NSQYPW, LRSPGD (reference sequence). This CDR3 spans 13 amino acids. CDR3 DNA, as far as it was read: TGCACCTGCAGTGCGGGGACAGGGGCA. This encodes CTCSAGTGA. In full, the CDR3 reads CTCSAGTGAEVFF.

Only a few counts were recorded for this clone. Each gene name is a mouse one. The read comes to an end 4 residues before the CDR3 does, leaving the germline J gene to fill in the end. The chain links TRBV5 to TRBJ2-7; 7 bases are a match to TRBD2. With 0 bases clipped from V and 0 bases from J, the junction kept 5 bases outside the gene matches. This CDR3 region has 16 residues. CDR1 is LGHNA, CDR2 YNLKQL, per germline (reference sequence). The CDR3 DNA, read in part, is TGTGCCAGCAGCCAAGATTTGGACTGGAGCTCCTAT. The encoded protein is CASSQDLDWSSY. The complete CDR3 protein is CASSQDLDWSSYEQYF.

This clone was counted many times. Germline and genes here are mouse. The missing CDR3 end, 4 residues past where the read stops, is filled in from the germline J gene. This CDR3 is also generated by other DNA sequences in the sample. The rearrangement joins TRBV5 to TRBJ2-5; tentative D call: TRBD1 (6 bases). Trimming took 3 bases from V and 3 from J, leaving 7 bases between them. Germline CDR1 is LGHNA and CDR2 is YNLKQL (reference sequence). This CDR3 contains 13 residues. CDR3 DNA, as far as it was read: TGTGCCAGCAGCCAGGGACAACAAGAC. Amino acid sequence: CASSQGQQD. The complete CDR3 protein is CASSQGQQDTQYF.

This clone showed up just a few times. Mouse gene names apply. The CDR3 DNA, read in part, is TGTGCCAGCAAGACTGGGGGGGCTAGTGCAGAA. This sequence encodes CASKTGGASAE. The complete CDR3 protein is CASKTGGASAETLYF. This rearrangement joins TRBV5 to TRBJ2-3, with 12 bases aligning to TRBD2. The missing CDR3 end, 4 residues past where the read stops, is filled in from the germline J gene. J was trimmed by 0 bases and V by 7 bases; bases with no gene match: 2. The germline V gene has CDR1 LGHNA and CDR2 YNLKQL (reference sequence). The CDR3 length is 15 residues.

Details on this clone: All gene names here are mouse names. The CDR3 is cut off 4 residues early in the read; its end comes from the germline J gene. The rearrangement joins TRBV19 to TRBJ2-1; 12 nucleotides agree with TRBD2. CDR3 length equals 15 residues. Germline assignment: CDR1 FNHDT and CDR2 SITEND (reference sequence). After removal of 3 bases from V and 5 bases from J, the junction contained 3 bases not matched to a gene. The part of the CDR3 DNA that was read is TGTGCCAGCAGTACCGGGACTGGGGGGAATGCT. Translated: CASSTGTGGNA. The CDR3 in full is CASSTGTGGNAEQFF.

This clone was seen repeatedly, ten times or more. Gene names and germline refer to mouse. The read comes to an end 4 residues before the CDR3 does, leaving the germline J gene to fill in the end. This same CDR3 is encoded by further DNA sequences in the sample. The chain carries TRBV13-1 and TRBJ2-7; the match to TRBD2 covers 11 bases. Germline-derived CDR1 and CDR2 are NSHNY and SYGAGN. The junction had 3 bases not matched to a gene; V was cut back by 1 base and J by 3 bases. The CDR3 is 15 residues long. CDR3 sequence reads: CASSDSGTGGYEQYF. The covered CDR3 bases are TGTGCCAGCAGTGATTCCGGGACTGGGGGCTAT.

This clone was detected ten times or more. Gene names are mouse gene names. Coverage ceases 4 residues before the CDR3 finishes, and the germline J gene fills in the end. The chain employs TRBV19 and TRBJ2-1; maybe TRBD1 (6 bases). Trimming removed 3 bases from V and 3 bases from J, with 10 bases in between. Germline values: CDR1 FNHDT, CDR2 SITEND (reference sequence). CDR3 length: 14 amino acids. The CDR3 loop reads CASSTAGVYAEQFF. Partial CDR3 DNA: TGTGCCAGCAGTACGGCAGGGGTCTATGCT.

This clone was detected only a few times. The genes and germline here are from mouse. The CDR3 DNA, read in part, is TGTGCCAGCAGCCAGGCCCCGACAGGGAGGGCAAACACA. Protein sequence: CASSQAPTGRANT. The full CDR3 protein reads CASSQAPTGRANTEVFF. This chain uses TRBV5 with TRBJ1-1; TRBD1 matches at 7 bases. The sequenced fragment ends 4 residues before the CDR3 boundary, so the rest is inferred from the germline J gene. CDR3 length: 17 amino acids. Germline CDR1 reads LGHNA; CDR2 reads YNLKQL (reference sequence). Trimming at V came to 3 bases and at J to 0 bases, leaving 10 bases not matched to a gene.

This clone was seen a few times. Each gene name is a mouse one. The read ends 4 residues before the CDR3 terminus; that terminus is restored from the germline J gene. The chain employs TRBV14 and TRBJ2-1, with D unclear. Trimming pared 2 bases from V and 6 bases from J, leaving 6 bases between. This CDR3 has 12 residues. CDR1 is SGHDT and CDR2 is FRDEAV in the germline V gene. Incomplete CDR3 DNA: TGTGCCAGCAGTTTTCTGGTTGCT. It codes for CASSFLVA. The complete CDR3 reads CASSFLVAEQFF. The full variable domain, in which reference TRBV14 and TRBJ2-1 provide the parts outside the CDR3, is EAGVTQSPRYAVLQEGQAVSFWCDPISGHDTLYWYQQPRDQGPQLLVYFRDEAVIDNSQLPSDRFSAVRPKGTNSTLKIQSAKQGDTATYLCASSFLVAEQFFGPGTRLTVL.

This clone was picked up a small number of times. Gene names follow the mouse nomenclature. The read halts 4 residues ahead of the CDR3 end, with the missing end drawn from the germline J gene. V usage is TRBV13-1 and J usage is TRBJ1-2; the D gene is possibly TRBD1 (6 bases). Germline lookup yields CDR1 NSHNY and CDR2 SYGAGN. CDR3 size: 14 residues. V lost 2 bases and J 4 bases, leaving 12 bases between the germline ends. Incomplete CDR3 DNA: TGTGCCAGCAGTGAATCAGGGGTGGGCTCC. It encodes CASSESGVGS. The CDR3 as a whole reads CASSESGVGSDYTF.

There are a few counts of this clone. Here the gene names and germline are mouse. Coverage ceases 4 residues before the CDR3 finishes, and the germline J gene fills in the end. The genes are TRBV13-1 and TRBJ2-5; TRBD1 might be the D (6 bases). Germline V lookup: CDR1 NSHNY, CDR2 SYGAGN. Trimming took off 2 bases at V and 0 bases at J, with 10 bases between the two ends. The CDR3 has 15 amino acids. The DNA read from the CDR3 is TGTGCCAGCAGTGAACAGGGATCTAACCAAGAC. This encodes CASSEQGSNQD. The whole CDR3 is CASSEQGSNQDTQYF.

Only a few counts were recorded for this clone. The listed genes are named as in mouse. The read finishes 4 residues shy of the CDR3 end, and the germline J gene is used to complete it. The chain links TRBV12-1 to TRBJ2-4; 9 nucleotides agree with TRBD2. Trimming cost V 4 bases and J 1 base; bases outside gene matches: 5. The CDR3 runs 15 residues. Per germline, CDR1 SGHSN and CDR2 HYEKVE. CDR3: CASSPTGGRQNTLYF. CDR3 DNA (partial): TGTGCCAGCTCGCCGACTGGGGGCCGTCAAAAC.

This clone was found a few times. Any gene name here is a mouse gene name. Read sequence stops 4 residues before the CDR3 end, and the germline J gene provides the missing end. The chain has TRBV13-3 and TRBJ2-3; 8 bases map to TRBD1. Germline CDR1 and CDR2: NNHDY and SYVADS. The CDR3 is 14 amino acids. Trimming took 4 bases from V and 1 from J; bases not matched to a gene: 2. CDR3 bases read: TGTGCCAGCAGTCAGGGGGCGGGTGCAGAA. Protein sequence: CASSQGAGAE. The whole CDR3 sequence is CASSQGAGAETLYF.

This clone was picked up many times. Gene names and germline match the mouse. The read comes to an end 4 residues before the CDR3 does, leaving the germline J gene to fill in the end. Other nucleotide sequences from this sample produce the same CDR3. The chain employs TRBV1 and TRBJ2-7; 9 nucleotides line up with TRBD2. The CDR3 loop spans 14 amino acids. Germline lookup yields CDR1 NSQYPW and CDR2 LRSPGD (reference sequence). CDR3 amino acids: CTCSADTGGYEQYF. The part of the CDR3 DNA that was read is TGCACCTGCAGTGCAGATACTGGGGGGTAT.

This clone was seen a handful of times. Mouse gene names apply. With the read ending 3 residues before the CDR3 end, the germline J gene is used to fill in that end. This chain uses TRBV21 with TRBJ1-6; D ambiguous. TRBV21 is annotated as an ORF whose role is uncertain. TRBJ1-6 falls under the ORF class, with uncertain function. The CDR3 loop spans 15 amino acids. Trimming shortened V by 4 bases and J by 0 bases, and 7 bases separated the two germline ends. CDR3 residues: CASSRGHSYNSPLYF. The CDR3 DNA, read in part, is TGTGCTAGCAGTCGAGGTCATTCCTATAATTCGCCC.

Only a few counts were recorded for this clone. The genes and germline here are from mouse. Sequencing ends 4 residues short of the CDR3 end; the germline J gene provides the rest. The V call is TRBV13-1, the J call TRBJ1-1, with no clear D. Germline V CDR1 and CDR2: NSHNY, SYGAGN. The CDR3 has 14 residues. V was pared by 4 bases and J by 0 bases, with 10 bases between. The part of the CDR3 DNA that was read is TGTGCCAGCAGTCGACACCCTGCAAACACA. Translated, it gives CASSRHPANT. The CDR3, in full, reads CASSRHPANTEVFF.

This clone was counted only a few times. Gene labels here are mouse ones. The read terminates 4 residues before the CDR3 end, so the remaining end is supplied by the germline J gene. The chain uses TRBV1 and TRBJ2-5; 14 bases map to TRBD2. The J segment lost 2 bases and the V segment lost 6 bases, leaving 7 bases of the junction unmatched. This CDR3 is 17 amino acids long. Germline V gene lookup returns CDR1 NSQYPW and CDR2 LRSPGD (reference sequence). CDR3 in amino acids: CTCRGTGGARVQDTQYF. The sequenced CDR3 bases are TGCACCTGCAGAGGGACTGGGGGGGCGCGTGTCCAAGAC.